These 32 T cell receptor beta chains were sequenced from one sample in a study of control samples from healthy donors and cancer patients. Sequencing used immunoSEQ multiplex PCR; TCRdb keeps in-frame clones, though not all of them. Among hundreds of thousands of clones, more than 80% were seen once, and the ten largest hold roughly 6.4%. The material sequenced was PBMCs. These receptors all come from a man aged 40-50 years with head and neck cancer.

This sequence joins TRBV18 and TRBJ2-7; the match to TRBD1 covers 8 bases. Germline V gene data show CDR1 as KGHSH and CDR2 as LQKENI. This CDR3 has 14 residues. V shed 5 bases, J shed 2 bases, and the junction held 5 bases outside the gene matches. The CDR3: CASSTDRAPYEQYF. As DNA, the CDR3 is TGTGCCAGCTCAACGGACAGGGCCCCCTACGAGCAGTACTTC.

The V call is TRBV7-9, the J call TRBJ1-6; 10 bases match TRBD1. Germline trimming cut 5 bases from V and 7 bases from J; bases unmatched to any gene: 5. Looked up from germline, CDR1 is SEHNR and CDR2 is FQNEAQ (reference sequence). This CDR3 spans 15 amino acids. CDR3 region: CASSPRQGANSPLHF. The CDR3 nucleotides read TGTGCCAGCAGCCCTCGACAGGGGGCAAATTCACCCCTCCACTTT.

The J gene is TRBJ1-6, the V gene TRBV14; D gene uncertain. This CDR3 has 13 residues. V was trimmed by 1 base and J by 7 bases, leaving 5 bases between them. Per germline, CDR1 SGHDN and CDR2 FVKESK. CDR3 in amino acids: CASSQVRNSPLHF. For the CDR3, the DNA is TGTGCCAGCAGCCAAGTCCGCAATTCACCCCTCCACTTT.

The J gene is TRBJ1-2, the V gene TRBV5-5; D unclear. V gave up 4 bases and J gave up 0 bases, with 13 bases separating them. Germline CDR1 SGHKS, CDR2 YYEKEE (reference sequence). This CDR3 comprises 15 residues. DNA of the CDR3: TGTGCCAGCAGCCTCACTCCTGTAGCTAACTATGGCTACACCTTC. Its translation: CASSLTPVANYGYTF.

V is TRBV4-3 and J is TRBJ2-7; 11 positions agree with TRBD2. Germline loops: CDR1 LGHNA, CDR2 YSLEER. V lost 0 bases and J lost 4; bases outside the gene matches: 2. This CDR3 region has 15 residues. In DNA form, the CDR3 reads TGCGCCAGCAGCCAAGATGCTAGCGGGGGGTACGAGCAGTACTTC. Translated, it gives CASSQDASGGYEQYF.

Points on this clone: In the same sample, other DNA sequences code for this CDR3. The chain recombines TRBV7-2 with TRBJ2-3, with unresolved D. Trimming cost V 3 bases and J 0 bases, with 1 base left between them. This CDR3 contains 12 residues. Looked up from germline, CDR1 is SGHTA and CDR2 is FQGNSA. This CDR3 is CASSFSTDTQYF. CDR3 nucleotide sequence: TGTGCCAGCAGCTTTAGCACAGATACGCAGTATTTT.

This clone was counted a single time. The rearrangement uses TRBV5-1 and TRBJ2-3; no clear D. V was pared by 4 bases and J by 6 bases, with 18 bases between. CDR1 and CDR2 from the germline V gene are SGHRS and YFSETQ. CDR3 length equals 15 residues. Here the CDR3 reads CASSPGMGEVDTQYF. The CDR3 nucleotides are TGCGCCAGCAGCCCCGGCATGGGCGAAGTGGATACGCAGTATTTT.

The chain couples TRBV10-3 to TRBJ2-5, with D maybe TRBD2 (5 bases). This CDR3 is 12 amino acids long. Trimming took 3 bases from V and 5 from J, leaving 7 bases between them. The germline gives CDR1 ENHRY, CDR2 SYGVKD. The CDR3 nucleotides are TGTGCCATCAGTGAACTAGAGGAGACCCAGTACTTC. It yields the protein CAISELEETQYF.

The chain links TRBV5-5 to TRBJ2-3; D gene ambiguous. The CDR3 loop spans 14 amino acids. Trimming stripped 0 bases from V and 2 bases from J, with 7 bases between. Germline CDR1 is SGHKS and CDR2 is YYEKEE (reference sequence). The CDR3 spells CASSLEAFTDTQYF. As DNA, the CDR3 is TGTGCCAGCAGCTTGGAAGCGTTCACAGATACGCAGTATTTT.

This chain's CDR3 is CASTAKRGHSYEQYF. The CDR3, as DNA: TGCGCCAGCACAGCCAAGCGGGGTCACTCCTACGAGCAGTACTTC. The V gene is TRBV10-2, the J gene TRBJ2-7; TRBD2 matches 7 bases. Germline-derived CDR1 and CDR2 are WSHSY and SAAADI. The CDR3 totals 15 residues. V trimming: 7 bases; J trimming: 0 bases; junction bases outside the gene matches: 9.

The rearrangement links TRBV30 to TRBJ2-3, with a tentative D call TRBD2 (6 bases). Germline CDR1 GTSNPN, CDR2 SVGIG (reference sequence). The CDR3 runs to 15 residues. Trimming removed 3 bases at V and 2 bases at J, with 15 bases between. The CDR3 loop is CAWRGGGGYTDTQYF. The DNA of the CDR3 is TGTGCCTGGAGGGGGGGAGGCGGTTACACAGATACGCAGTATTTT.

The chain joins TRBV2 to TRBJ1-1; TRBD1 matches at 7 bases. This CDR3 has 15 residues. With 7 bases clipped from V and 0 bases from J, the junction kept 8 bases outside the gene matches. Germline CDR1 reads SNHLY; CDR2 reads FYNNEI. CDR3 amino acids: CASTDRDYLNTEAFF. CDR3 coding DNA: TGTGCCAGCACTGACAGGGATTACCTGAACACTGAAGCTTTCTTT.

As regards this clone: The junction does not match germline at one end; this may be a read error. Other DNA sequences in this specimen translate into the identical CDR3. V is TRBV3-1 (or the pseudogene TRBV3-2) and J is TRBJ2-3, with 14 nucleotides matching TRBD2. In germline, CDR1 is LGHDT, CDR2 YNNKEL (reference sequence). The CDR3 is 17 amino acids. The CDR3 loop reads CASSQGPRLAGGDTQYF. CDR3 DNA sequence: TGTGCCAGTAGCCAAGGCCCCCGACTAGCGGGAGGGGATACGCAGTATTTT.

The chain uses TRBV29-1 and TRBJ2-7; maybe TRBD1 (6 bases). The CDR3 contains 17 residues. Germline V gene lookup returns CDR1 SQVTM and CDR2 ANQGSEA. V lost 2 bases and J 0 bases, leaving 20 bases between the germline ends. CDR3 sequence (DNA): TGCAGCGTTGAAAGGGGGACACCTGGGGAGAGCTCCTACGAGCAGTACTTC. Amino acids: CSVERGTPGESSYEQYF.

This clone is a singleton in its sample. The chain recombines TRBV5-6 with TRBJ2-7; D assignment may be TRBD1 or TRBD2 (5 bases each). Between the trimmed V and J ends, which lost 4 bases and 2 bases, there was a span of 10 bases. CDR3 length equals 13 residues. Germline V gives CDR1 SGHDT, CDR2 YYEEEE. CDR3 residues: CASSGDGAYEQYF. In nucleotides, the CDR3 is TGTGCCAGCAGCGGGGACGGCGCCTACGAGCAGTACTTC.

DNA for the CDR3: TGTGCCAGCAGCTTACAACCATCTGGAAACACCATATATTTT. Translation gives CASSLQPSGNTIYF. The rearrangement links TRBV7-3 to TRBJ1-3; D remains ambiguous. Trimming removed 2 bases from V and 1 base from J, with 6 bases in between. The CDR3 is 14 residues long. Germline CDR1 and CDR2: SGHTA and FQGTGA.

This chain joins TRBV19 and TRBJ1-1; no definite D call. V dropped 3 bases and J dropped 4 bases, with 9 bases sitting between them. This CDR3 has 13 amino acids. The germline V gene encodes CDR1 LNHDA and CDR2 SQIVND (reference sequence). The DNA for the CDR3 is TGTGCCAGTAGTATGTCCCGAAGCACTGAAGCTTTCTTT. It yields the protein CASSMSRSTEAFF.

The rearrangement uses TRBV9 and TRBJ2-1, with 7 bases lining up with TRBD1. Trimming removed 0 bases from V and 5 bases from J; junction bases left unmatched: 2. Germline lookup yields CDR1 SGDLS and CDR2 YYNGEE. The CDR3 runs 14 residues. The CDR3 bases are TGTGCCAGCAGCGTAGAGACAGGGAACAATGAGCAGTTCTTC. Translation: CASSVETGNNEQFF.

The rearrangement uses TRBV9 and TRBJ2-5; the match to TRBD2 covers 8 bases. Germline-derived CDR1 and CDR2 are SGDLS and YYNGEE. Unmatched junction bases numbered 6, after V lost 3 bases and J lost 5 bases. This CDR3 is built from 14 residues. CDR3 in amino acids: CASSAPGGRETQYF. The CDR3 DNA is TGTGCCAGCAGCGCCCCGGGGGGGCGGGAGACCCAGTACTTC.

The chain recombines TRBV9 with TRBJ2-1, with D tentatively TRBD2 (6 bases). The CDR3 runs 14 residues. Germline V CDR1 and CDR2: SGDLS, YYNGEE. V lost 2 bases and J 8 bases, leaving 14 bases between the germline ends. In nucleotides, the CDR3 is TGTGCCAGCAGCGTGGGGGGAGATTTTTATGAGCAGTTCTTC. It encodes CASSVGGDFYEQFF.

The CDR3 nucleotides are TGTGCCAGCAGGGACAGGGGGCCCACCTACACTGAAGCTTTCTTT. Its protein product is CASRDRGPTYTEAFF. V is TRBV6-5 and J is TRBJ1-1; 11 bases fit TRBD1. The CDR3 covers 15 residues. Per the germline V gene, CDR1 is MNHEY and CDR2 is SVGAGI. V lost 6 bases and J lost 3; bases outside the gene matches: 6.

The chain is built from TRBV6-6 and TRBJ2-7; D is unclear. CDR3 length: 12 amino acids. Germline loops: CDR1 MNHNY, CDR2 SVGAGI (reference sequence). Trimming removed 0 bases at V and 2 bases at J, with 2 bases between. CDR3 amino acids: CASSYSPYEQYF. The CDR3, as DNA: TGTGCCAGCAGTTACTCCCCCTACGAGCAGTACTTC.

V and J are TRBV29-1 and TRBJ2-2; D gene ambiguous. The length of the CDR3 is 16 residues. Deletions cut 1 base from V and 4 bases from J, with 16 bases between. The germline CDR1 and CDR2 sequences are SQVTM and ANQGSEA. The CDR3 reads CSVEVRQEGFTGELFF. CDR3 coding DNA: TGCAGCGTTGAAGTAAGGCAGGAAGGATTCACCGGGGAGCTGTTTTTT.

This chain joins TRBV28 and TRBJ1-5; D gene ambiguous. This CDR3 has 12 residues. Germline CDR1 is MDHEN and CDR2 is SYDVKM. V was shortened by 2 bases and J by 7 bases, with 6 bases between the two germline ends. The CDR3 spells CASSLNGQPQHF. The CDR3 coding sequence is TGTGCCAGCAGTTTAAACGGGCAGCCCCAGCATTTT.

The chain carries TRBV5-4 and TRBJ2-6; a weak D match, TRBD2 (5 bases). Germline CDR1 is SGHNT and CDR2 is YYREEE (reference sequence). There are 17 residues in the CDR3. V was shortened by 4 bases and J by 0 bases, with 14 bases between the two germline ends. The CDR3 DNA follows: TGTGCCAGCAGCGGCGGCGGGCAGACCTCTGGGGCCAACGTCCTGACTTTC. It specifies CASSGGGQTSGANVLTF.

This sequence joins TRBV19 and TRBJ2-5; no clear D gene. Between the trimmed V and J ends, which lost 2 bases and 4 bases, there was a span of 8 bases. The V gene's germline CDR1 is LNHDA and CDR2 SQIVND (reference sequence). The CDR3 contains 13 residues. The CDR3 sequence: CASSILVGETQYF. The CDR3 nucleotides read TGTGCCAGTAGTATACTAGTCGGAGAGACCCAGTACTTC.

V gene TRBV4-1 combines with J gene TRBJ2-1; weak D call: TRBD2 (5 bases). V lost 1 base to trimming and J lost 0 bases, with 13 bases between them. From germline, CDR1 is MGHRA and CDR2 YSYEKL. CDR3 length: 17 residues. As DNA, the CDR3 is TGCGCCAGCAGCCAAGTCACACGGGGAAGCTCCTACAATGAGCAGTTCTTC. The encoded protein is CASSQVTRGSSYNEQFF.

The chain has TRBV6-5 and TRBJ2-3, with D uncertain. CDR1 and CDR2 (germline): MNHEY, SVGAGI. Trimming removed 5 bases at V and 6 bases at J, with 6 bases between. This CDR3 spans 11 amino acids. The CDR3 protein is CASSTFDTQYF. DNA of the CDR3: TGTGCCAGCAGTACTTTCGATACGCAGTATTTT.

This chain links TRBV5-1 with TRBJ2-7, with D possibly called TRBD1 or TRBD2 (6 bases each). V lost 0 bases, J lost 6 bases, and 16 bases lay in between. The V gene's germline CDR1 is SGHRS and CDR2 YFSETQ. CDR3 size: 15 residues. The CDR3 sequence is CASSLDDPGAGEQYF. The CDR3 DNA reads as TGCGCCAGCAGCTTGGACGACCCGGGGGCGGGCGAGCAGTACTTC.

In regard to this clone: Compared with germline, one end of the junction differs, possibly owing to a read error. This chain uses TRBV10-3 with TRBJ2-7, with a weak D call TRBD2 (5 bases). The CDR3 is 14 residues long. Germline lookup yields CDR1 ENHRY and CDR2 SYGVKD. In DNA, the CDR3 is TGTGCCATCAGTGCACAGACTAATCTTCCGGCCCCAACCTTC. Protein sequence: CAISAQTNLPAPTF.

V is TRBV5-1 and J is TRBJ2-1, with 7 nucleotides matching TRBD2. V lost 0 bases and J lost 2; bases outside the gene matches: 14. The CDR3 covers 19 residues. The germline V gene encodes CDR1 SGHRS and CDR2 YFSETQ. CDR3: CASSLGYYSSGNTYNEQFF. DNA for the CDR3: TGCGCCAGCAGCTTGGGATACTACTCGAGCGGGAACACCTACAATGAGCAGTTCTTC.

The genes are TRBV29-1 and TRBJ2-1; tentatively, D is TRBD2 (6 bases). Trimming stripped 7 bases from V and 1 base from J, with 23 bases between. Per the germline V gene, CDR1 is SQVTM and CDR2 is ANQGSEA. The CDR3 totals 17 residues. CDR3 region: CSGLGASAGTSYNEQFF. In DNA, the CDR3 is TGCAGCGGTCTTGGGGCTAGCGCAGGAACGTCCTACAATGAGCAGTTCTTC.